The 22 T cell receptor beta chains below all came from one sample that was sequenced in a study of cytomegalovirus exposure and HLA in healthy donors. 60 Vbeta and 13 Jbeta primers were used in PCR. The protocol was immunoSEQ multiplex PCR, while the TCRdb copy is restricted to in-frame clones and leaves out a portion. The data contain tens of thousands of clones, about 76% of them singletons. Source material: PBMCs. All receptors derive from a man in his forties or fifties in good health and CMV-seronegative.

This chain joins TRBV11-3 and TRBJ2-1, with D perhaps matching TRBD1 (6 bases). CDR1 is SGHNT and CDR2 is YENEEA in the germline V gene. Trimming left V 0 bases short and J 2 bases short, with 8 bases between. There are 15 residues in the CDR3. The CDR3 spells CASSLDGQPYNEQFF. CDR3 nucleotides: TGTGCCAGCAGCTTAGACGGACAGCCCTACAATGAGCAGTTCTTC.

This clone was seen a single time. The rearrangement uses TRBV12-5 and TRBJ2-1; no reliable D call. CDR1 LGHNT and CDR2 FRNRAP come from the germline V gene. Trimming took off 7 bases at V and 4 bases at J, with 11 bases between the two ends. This CDR3 is 13 amino acids long. CDR3 in DNA: TGTGCTAGTGTGGCTCCCTTGTACAATGAGCAGTTCTTC. The encoded protein is CASVAPLYNEQFF.

V usage is TRBV6-5 and J usage is TRBJ2-3; 7 positions agree with TRBD2. The J segment lost 2 bases and the V segment lost 6 bases, leaving 8 bases of the junction unmatched. CDR3 length: 15 residues. Germline lookup yields CDR1 MNHEY and CDR2 SVGAGI. The CDR3 region is CASSQSGGFTDTQYF. The CDR3, as DNA: TGTGCCAGCAGCCAGTCGGGGGGTTTCACAGATACGCAGTATTTT.

The rearrangement uses TRBV5-4 and TRBJ2-7; TRBD1 aligns across 7 bases. V lost 0 bases to trimming and J lost 3 bases; unmatched junction nucleotides: 6. In germline, CDR1 is SGHNT, CDR2 YYREEE (reference sequence). There are 15 residues in the CDR3. CDR3 coding DNA: TGTGCCAGCAGCTTGGGTGGGGGACAGAACTACGAGCAGTACTTC. It specifies CASSLGGGQNYEQYF.

The chain uses TRBV7-9 and TRBJ2-1; D possibly corresponds to TRBD2 (5 bases). Germline V gives CDR1 SEHNR, CDR2 FQNEAQ (reference sequence). The CDR3 extends over 15 amino acids. Trimming stripped 2 bases from V and 8 bases from J, with 16 bases between. CDR3 loop: CASSLSGNPTDEQFF. The CDR3 DNA sequence: TGTGCCAGCAGCTTAAGCGGAAATCCTACTGATGAGCAGTTCTTC.

This clone showed up just a few times. The rearrangement uses TRBV2 and TRBJ2-7; D might be TRBD1 (5 bases). V was pared by 5 bases and J by 5 bases, with 10 bases between. CDR1 SNHLY and CDR2 FYNNEI come from the germline V gene. This CDR3 has 12 residues. The DNA of the CDR3 is TGTGCCAGCAGTTTCAGGGTACACGAGCAGTACTTC. Amino acid sequence: CASSFRVHEQYF.

CDR3 sequence: CASSENRDRNYGYTF. The DNA of the CDR3 is TGTGCCAGCAGCGAGAACCGGGACAGAAACTATGGCTACACCTTC. The rearrangement uses TRBV25-1 and TRBJ1-2; 7 nucleotides agree with TRBD1. CDR3 length: 15 residues. The germline V gene has CDR1 MGHDK and CDR2 SYGVNS. V dropped 6 bases and J dropped 2; count of bases not matched to a gene: 9.

This chain connects TRBV6-4 to TRBJ2-4; TRBD2 matches 11 bases. This CDR3 is built from 18 residues. Trimming cost V 3 bases and J 5 bases; bases outside gene matches: 12. Looked up from germline, CDR1 is MRHNA and CDR2 is SNTAGT. The CDR3 spells CASSDRSPSGGPQNIQYF. The DNA of the CDR3 is TGTGCCAGCAGTGATCGGAGCCCTAGCGGGGGGCCCCAAAACATTCAGTACTTC.

The V and J genes are TRBV5-1 and TRBJ2-7; D is perhaps TRBD2 (5 bases). The ends were cut back, 7 bases at V and 0 bases at J, with 17 bases in the middle. The germline V gene has CDR1 SGHRS and CDR2 YFSETQ. This CDR3 contains 15 residues. The CDR3 protein is CASRRLRESSYEQYF. The CDR3 DNA is TGCGCCAGCCGGAGGTTGAGAGAAAGCTCCTACGAGCAGTACTTC. The variable domain in full, with the rest retrieved from reference TRBV5-1 and TRBJ2-7, is KAGVTQTPRYLIKTRGQQVTLSCSPISGHRSVSWYQQTPGQGLQFLFEYFSETQRNKGNFPGRFSGRQFSNSRSEMNVSTLELGDSALYLCASRRLRESSYEQYFGPGTRLTVT.

The CDR3 nucleotides read TGTGCCAGCATGACCTCCGGGACAGCTCTTTATCAGCCCCAGCATTTT. Its protein is CASMTSGTALYQPQHF. The chain carries TRBV5-6 and TRBJ1-5, with 7 bases aligning to TRBD1. After removal of 6 bases from V and 5 bases from J, the junction contained 14 bases not matched to a gene. This CDR3 is built from 16 residues. Germline CDR1 reads SGHDT; CDR2 reads YYEEEE.

The count of this clone is one. The chain is built from TRBV5-4 and TRBJ2-5, with D perhaps TRBD2 (6 bases). This CDR3 has 15 residues. V was shortened by 4 bases and J by 5 bases, with 18 bases between the two germline ends. Germline lookup yields CDR1 SGHNT and CDR2 YYREEE (reference sequence). CDR3 DNA: TGTGCCAGCAGCCAGGACGGTAGCGGTCCGGAGACCCAGTACTTC. Translating gives CASSQDGSGPETQYF.

The chain joins TRBV5-6 to TRBJ2-2; D may be TRBD1 (5 bases). V was pared by 3 bases and J by 5 bases, with 8 bases between. The CDR3 sequence is 13 residues long. CDR1 is SGHDT and CDR2 is YYEEEE in the germline V gene. Written as DNA, the CDR3 is TGTGCCAGCAGCTCTAGGGGTACCGGGGAGCTGTTTTTT. This sequence encodes CASSSRGTGELFF.

V is TRBV5-1 and J is TRBJ2-2; the D is unclear. The germline V and J ends were trimmed by 2 bases and 4 bases, with 6 bases remaining between them. There are 13 residues in the CDR3. CDR1 and CDR2 (germline): SGHRS, YFSETQ. The CDR3 spells CASSFSVTGELFF. The CDR3 coding sequence is TGCGCCAGCAGCTTTTCGGTCACCGGGGAGCTGTTTTTT.

This clone was seen more than once but under ten times. The chain recombines TRBV18 with TRBJ2-1; 8 bases are shared with TRBD2. The CDR3 spans 16 residues. Looked up from germline, CDR1 is KGHSH and CDR2 is LQKENI. Trimming cost V 2 bases and J 7 bases; bases outside gene matches: 10. The CDR3 loop reads CASSPVGRSSGNEQFF. The CDR3 nucleotides read TGTGCCAGCTCACCAGTTGGTAGGTCTAGCGGGAATGAGCAGTTCTTC.

The chain combines TRBV27 with TRBJ1-1; D perhaps matches TRBD1 (5 bases). V was trimmed by 8 bases and J by 1 base, leaving 14 bases between them. This CDR3 spans 14 amino acids. The germline CDR1 and CDR2 sequences are MNHEY and SMNVEV (reference sequence). CDR3 nucleotide sequence: TGTGCCAGCGGTCCTTGGCAGGGGAACACTGAAGCTTTCTTT. Amino acid sequence: CASGPWQGNTEAFF.

V and J are TRBV27 and TRBJ2-7; 9 nucleotides line up with TRBD2. This CDR3 has 16 amino acids. J was trimmed by 10 bases and V by 6 bases; bases with no gene match: 19. Germline V gives CDR1 MNHEY, CDR2 SMNVEV (reference sequence). This chain's CDR3 is CASSPGSGGPPRAQYF. The CDR3 DNA is TGTGCCAGCAGCCCGGGAAGCGGGGGGCCGCCCAGGGCCCAGTACTTC.

This rearrangement joins TRBV30 to TRBJ2-1, with 10 bases lining up with TRBD2. Per the germline V gene, CDR1 is GTSNPN and CDR2 is SVGIG (reference sequence). V shed 2 bases and J 6 bases; nucleotides not matched to a gene: 4. This CDR3 is 14 amino acids long. The DNA for the CDR3 is TGTGCCTGGAGTTCTAGCGGGGGAACCAATGAGCAGTTCTTC. Translating it yields CAWSSSGGTNEQFF.

The J gene is TRBJ2-5, the V gene TRBV10-3; the match to TRBD1 covers 10 bases. The germline V gene encodes CDR1 ENHRY and CDR2 SYGVKD. This CDR3 is built from 15 residues. The V gene end was trimmed by 3 bases and the J gene end by 5 bases; junction bases not matched to a gene: 6. The CDR3 bases are TGTGCCATCAGTGATCCGACAGGGGGCGCGGAGACCCAGTACTTC. Translation gives CAISDPTGGAETQYF.

CDR3 nucleotide sequence: TGTGCCAGCAGTGCCTCTAGCGGGGGGGCCGCAGATACGCAGTATTTT. Amino acid sequence: CASSASSGGAADTQYF. V and J are TRBV6-4 and TRBJ2-3, with TRBD2 matching over 12 bases. J lost 4 bases, V lost 4 bases, and 6 bases had no gene match. Germline V gene data show CDR1 as MRHNA and CDR2 as SNTAGT. The CDR3 has 16 amino acids.

The chain links TRBV7-6 to TRBJ2-7, with TRBD1 as a possible D gene (6 bases). The germline V and J ends were trimmed by 5 bases and 3 bases, with 23 bases remaining between them. The CDR3 has 17 amino acids. Germline V gene data show CDR1 as SGHVS and CDR2 as FNYEAQ. CDR3 protein: CASSPGWGTITNYEQYF. DNA of the CDR3: TGTGCCAGCAGCCCGGGTTGGGGGACAATTACCAACTACGAGCAGTACTTC.

V usage is TRBV7-9 and J usage is TRBJ1-1; 8 bases map to TRBD1. This CDR3 is 14 amino acids long. Germline V lookup: CDR1 SEHNR, CDR2 FQNEAQ (reference sequence). J lost 4 bases, V lost 5 bases, and 6 bases had no gene match. The chain's CDR3 is CASSRGQGPTEAFF. Written as DNA, the CDR3 is TGTGCCAGCAGCCGCGGACAGGGACCCACTGAAGCTTTCTTT.

This clone was counted a single time. This chain connects TRBV5-8 to TRBJ2-1, with D maybe TRBD1 (6 bases). The V and J ends lost 2 bases and 0 bases respectively, with 9 bases between them. This CDR3 has 15 amino acids. Germline CDR1 reads SGHTS; CDR2 reads YDEGEE. CDR3 in amino acids: CASSFYRVSYNEQFF. Written as DNA, the CDR3 is TGTGCCAGCAGCTTTTACAGGGTCTCCTACAATGAGCAGTTCTTC.